These 19 T cell receptor beta chains were sequenced from one sample in a study of blood T cell repertoires in COVID-19. Data came from immunoSEQ multiplex PCR; TCRdb stores just in-frame clones and leaves some out. The sample includes just under 300,000 clones, around 87% seen only once; the top ten take over 1%. Sequenced: peripheral blood. The receptors originated from a man aged 70-80 years with acute or convalescent COVID-19.

This clone was counted a few times. The rearrangement joins TRBV9 to TRBJ1-1; no reliable D call. The CDR3 loop spans 14 amino acids. Trimming left V 2 bases short and J 5 bases short, with 13 bases between. Germline V gives CDR1 SGDLS, CDR2 YYNGEE. The CDR3, as DNA: TGTGCCAGCAGCGTCATGCCCGGGGATACTGAAGCTTTCTTT. Residues: CASSVMPGDTEAFF.

The chain links TRBV11-2 to TRBJ2-4; 9 bases are a match to TRBD2. With 0 bases clipped from V and 0 bases from J, the junction kept 6 bases outside the gene matches. Germline CDR1 SGHAT, CDR2 FQNNGV. The CDR3 is made up of 18 amino acids. The CDR3 coding sequence is TGTGCCAGCAGCTTAGATGAGGGACTAGCCCTAGCCAAAAACATTCAGTACTTC. This gives the protein CASSLDEGLALAKNIQYF.

This chain joins TRBV6-5 and TRBJ2-1; 8 bases are a match to TRBD2. The junction had 10 bases not matched to a gene; V was cut back by 0 bases and J by 9 bases. This CDR3 is 16 amino acids long. Looked up from germline, CDR1 is MNHEY and CDR2 is SVGAGI. CDR3 protein: CASSYSKASGRGEQFF. In DNA form, the CDR3 reads TGTGCCAGCAGTTACTCGAAGGCTAGCGGGCGGGGTGAGCAGTTCTTC.

This clone turned up a few times. This chain links TRBV7-8 with TRBJ2-1; 16 positions match TRBD2. Germline V CDR1 and CDR2: SGHVS, FQNEAQ. V shed 5 bases, J shed 6 bases, and the junction held 13 bases outside the gene matches. The CDR3 is 19 residues long. CDR3 in amino acids: CASSTRTGTSGGAANEQFF. CDR3 sequence (DNA): TGTGCCAGCAGCACCCGAACCGGGACTAGCGGGGGGGCTGCCAATGAGCAGTTCTTC. Combining the CDR3 with reference TRBV7-8 and TRBJ2-1 gives the whole variable domain GAGVSQSPRYKVAKRGQDVALRCDPISGHVSLFWYQQALGQGPEFLTYFQNEAQLDKSGLPSDRFFAERPEGSVSTLKIQRTQQEDSAVYLCASSTRTGTSGGAANEQFFGPGTRLTVL.

The chain links TRBV14 to TRBJ1-1, with 7 bases aligning to TRBD1. Germline V gives CDR1 SGHDN, CDR2 FVKESK. The length of the CDR3 is 15 residues. Trimming took 4 bases from V and 4 from J; bases not matched to a gene: 9. The CDR3, as DNA: TGTGCCAGCAGCCGGAACAGGGCAGGGGGCACTGAAGCTTTCTTT. This codes for CASSRNRAGGTEAFF.

V usage is TRBV30 and J usage is TRBJ2-3; the D gene is possibly TRBD1 (6 bases). Trimming cost V 4 bases and J 2 bases, with 19 bases left between them. Germline CDR1 reads GTSNPN; CDR2 reads SVGIG (reference sequence). CDR3 length: 16 amino acids. This CDR3 reads CAWNRGTGRHTDTQYF. The CDR3 DNA reads as TGTGCCTGGAATCGGGGAACAGGGAGACACACAGATACGCAGTATTTT.

V is TRBV3-1 (or the pseudogene TRBV3-2) and J is TRBJ1-2, with TRBD1 matching 9 bases. The germline V gene has CDR1 LGHDT and CDR2 YNNKEL (reference sequence). Trimming removed 5 bases from V and 7 bases from J; junction bases left unmatched: 5. This CDR3 is built from 13 residues. For the CDR3, the DNA is TGTGCCAGCAGCGCCGGGACAGGGATTGGCTACACCTTC. This encodes CASSAGTGIGYTF.

The CDR3 region is CASREGGSYNEQFF. DNA of the CDR3: TGTGCCAGCAGAGAGGGGGGGTCCTACAATGAGCAGTTCTTC. The rearrangement links TRBV28 to TRBJ2-1, with D perhaps matching TRBD2 (7 bases). V was shortened by 6 bases and J by 1 base, with 10 bases between the two germline ends. Germline V gene data show CDR1 as MDHEN and CDR2 as SYDVKM. The CDR3 spans 14 residues.

This chain joins TRBV24-1 and TRBJ2-1; TRBD2 matches at 14 bases. The CDR3 loop spans 16 amino acids. Germline CDR1 reads KGHDR; CDR2 reads SFDVKD. The trim removed 4 bases at V and 10 bases at J, leaving 8 bases unmatched. The CDR3 DNA follows: TGTGCCACCAGTGACCCGGGACTAGCGGGAGTGGAGGAGCAGTTCTTC. Translated: CATSDPGLAGVEEQFF.

This clone was detected only once. The chain recombines TRBV6-2 or TRBV6-3 with TRBJ2-5; unclear D gene. CDR3 length: 12 amino acids. CDR1 and CDR2 (germline): MNHEY, SVGEGT. V lost 4 bases and J lost 5, with 8 bases in between. CDR3 DNA: TGTGCCAGCAGTTCACCCGCGGAGACCCAGTACTTC. Its translation: CASSSPAETQYF.

V and J are TRBV28 and TRBJ1-3; perhaps TRBD1 as D (6 bases). The CDR3 length is 15 residues. CDR1 MDHEN and CDR2 SYDVKM come from the germline V gene. V was shortened by 7 bases and J by 4 bases, with 17 bases between the two germline ends. CDR3 in DNA: TGTGCCAGCACCTTGGGGGGGGCATGGGGAAACACCATATATTTT. Translating gives CASTLGGAWGNTIYF.

The chain is built from TRBV2 and TRBJ1-2; D gene uncertain. The CDR3 runs to 13 residues. Trimming stripped 5 bases from V and 8 bases from J, with 15 bases between. Germline lookup yields CDR1 SNHLY and CDR2 FYNNEI. The DNA for the CDR3 is TGTGCCAGCAGTCCATCCACTGGACTCGGCTACACCTTC. This sequence encodes CASSPSTGLGYTF.

This clone is a singleton in its sample. J is TRBJ2-1 and V is TRBV2; weak D call: TRBD2 (5 bases). Per the germline V gene, CDR1 is SNHLY and CDR2 is FYNNEI. Between the trimmed V and J ends, which lost 3 bases and 4 bases, there was a span of 10 bases. This CDR3 region has 14 residues. The CDR3 DNA sequence: TGTGCCAGCAGTGACCTAGCCACTTACAATGAGCAGTTCTTC. Its translation: CASSDLATYNEQFF.

The J gene is TRBJ1-1, the V gene TRBV3-1 (or the pseudogene TRBV3-2); no firm D call. In germline, CDR1 is LGHDT, CDR2 YNNKEL (reference sequence). V lost 8 bases and J 2 bases, leaving 9 bases between the germline ends. The CDR3 spans 12 residues. CDR3 bases: TGTGCCAGCGCCAGGACTAACACTGAAGCTTTCTTT. Translating gives CASARTNTEAFF.

The chain carries TRBV6-6 and TRBJ1-1, with 7 bases lining up with TRBD1. Per germline, CDR1 MNHNY and CDR2 SVGAGI (reference sequence). V lost 2 bases, J lost 6 bases, and 3 bases stayed unmatched. CDR3 length: 13 amino acids. CDR3 DNA sequence: TGTGCCAGCAGTTACCCTACAGGGGCTGAAGCTTTCTTT. Translated: CASSYPTGAEAFF.

The chain links TRBV7-8 to TRBJ2-3; 10 nucleotides agree with TRBD2. The CDR3 spans 15 residues. Trimming cost V 5 bases and J 3 bases; bases outside gene matches: 5. CDR1 and CDR2 from the germline V gene are SGHVS and FQNEAQ. The CDR3 reads CASSVTSGETDTQYF. The CDR3 DNA follows: TGTGCCAGCAGCGTAACTAGCGGGGAAACAGATACGCAGTATTTT.

The chain employs TRBV7-2 and TRBJ2-1, with TRBD1 identical over 7 bases. CDR3 length equals 13 residues. After removal of 5 bases from V and 4 bases from J, the junction contained 2 bases not matched to a gene. Germline CDR1 reads SGHTA; CDR2 reads FQGNSA. CDR3 coding DNA: TGTGCCAGCAGCACGACAGGGTACAATGAGCAGTTCTTC. Amino acids: CASSTTGYNEQFF.

V gene TRBV11-2 combines with J gene TRBJ2-2; 8 positions agree with TRBD1. The CDR3 totals 13 residues. The germline gives CDR1 SGHAT, CDR2 FQNNGV. Trimming cost V 7 bases and J 5 bases; bases outside gene matches: 3. The CDR3 protein is CASNRGSTGELFF. The CDR3 nucleotides are TGTGCCAGCAACAGGGGGAGTACCGGGGAGCTGTTTTTT.

The V call is TRBV19, the J call TRBJ1-2; the match to TRBD1 covers 7 bases. This CDR3 has 15 amino acids. Germline CDR1 LNHDA, CDR2 SQIVND (reference sequence). V lost 4 bases to trimming and J lost 2 bases; unmatched junction nucleotides: 7. The CDR3 bases are TGTGCCAGTAGTACCGGGACAGCCATGAACTATGGCTACACCTTC. Its protein product is CASSTGTAMNYGYTF.